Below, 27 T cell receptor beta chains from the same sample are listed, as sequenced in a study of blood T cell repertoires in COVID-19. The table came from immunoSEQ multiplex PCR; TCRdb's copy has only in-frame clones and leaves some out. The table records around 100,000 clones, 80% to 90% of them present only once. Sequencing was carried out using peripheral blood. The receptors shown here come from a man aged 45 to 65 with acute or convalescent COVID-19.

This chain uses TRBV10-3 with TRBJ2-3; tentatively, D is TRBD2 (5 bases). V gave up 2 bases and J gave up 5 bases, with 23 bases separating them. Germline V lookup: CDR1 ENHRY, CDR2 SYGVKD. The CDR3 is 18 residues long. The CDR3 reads CAISEGPGFEVHGDTQYF. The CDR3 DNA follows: TGTGCCATCAGTGAGGGGCCGGGGTTTGAGGTTCATGGAGATACGCAGTATTTT.

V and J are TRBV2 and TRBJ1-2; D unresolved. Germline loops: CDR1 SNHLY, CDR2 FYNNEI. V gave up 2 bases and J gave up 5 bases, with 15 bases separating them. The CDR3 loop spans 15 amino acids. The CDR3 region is CASSERVLGRYGYTF. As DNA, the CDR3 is TGTGCCAGCAGTGAAAGGGTCCTAGGGAGATATGGCTACACCTTC. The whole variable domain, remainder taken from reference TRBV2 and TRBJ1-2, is EPEVTQTPSHQVTQMGQEVILRCVPISNHLYFYWYRQILGQKVEFLVSFYNNEISEKSEIFDDQFSVERPDGSNFTLKIRSTKLEDSAMYFCASSERVLGRYGYTFGSGTRLTVV.

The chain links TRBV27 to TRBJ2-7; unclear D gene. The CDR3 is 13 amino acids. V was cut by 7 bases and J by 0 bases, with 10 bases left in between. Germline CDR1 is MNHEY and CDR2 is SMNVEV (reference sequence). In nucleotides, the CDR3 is TGTGCCAGCATAGACACCAGCTCCTACGAGCAGTACTTC. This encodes CASIDTSSYEQYF.

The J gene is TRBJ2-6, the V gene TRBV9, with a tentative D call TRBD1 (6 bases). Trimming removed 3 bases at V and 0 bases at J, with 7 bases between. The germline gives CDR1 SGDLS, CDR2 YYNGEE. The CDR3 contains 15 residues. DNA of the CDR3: TGTGCCAGCAGCGGGGGGCTCTCTGGGGCCAACGTCCTGACTTTC. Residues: CASSGGLSGANVLTF.

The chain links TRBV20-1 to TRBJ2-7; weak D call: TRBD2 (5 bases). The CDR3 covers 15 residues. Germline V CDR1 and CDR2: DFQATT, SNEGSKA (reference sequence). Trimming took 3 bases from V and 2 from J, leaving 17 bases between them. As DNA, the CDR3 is TGCAGTGCTAGTGGGCGGATGGCCGGGACCTACGAGCAGTACTTC. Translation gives CSASGRMAGTYEQYF.

CDR3 sequence reads: CASSQDRNTGELFF. CDR3 DNA: TGTGCCAGCAGCCAAGACAGGAACACCGGGGAGCTGTTTTTT. The chain employs TRBV3-1 (or the pseudogene TRBV3-2) and TRBJ2-2; no clear D gene. The CDR3 is made up of 14 amino acids. The germline gives CDR1 LGHDT, CDR2 YNNKEL (reference sequence). V lost 0 bases to trimming and J lost 1 base, with 3 bases between them.

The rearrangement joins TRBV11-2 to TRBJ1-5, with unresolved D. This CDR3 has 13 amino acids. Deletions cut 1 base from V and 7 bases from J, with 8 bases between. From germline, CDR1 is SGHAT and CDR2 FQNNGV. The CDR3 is CASSLVGGQPQHF. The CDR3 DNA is TGTGCCAGCAGCTTAGTTGGAGGACAGCCCCAGCATTTT.

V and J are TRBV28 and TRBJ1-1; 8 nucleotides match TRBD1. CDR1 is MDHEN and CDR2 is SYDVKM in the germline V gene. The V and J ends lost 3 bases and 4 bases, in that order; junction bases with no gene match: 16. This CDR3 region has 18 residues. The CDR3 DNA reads TGTGCCAGCAGTTTCCTAAAAGACAGGGGATTCCGGGGCACTGAAGCTTTCTTT. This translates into CASSFLKDRGFRGTEAFF.

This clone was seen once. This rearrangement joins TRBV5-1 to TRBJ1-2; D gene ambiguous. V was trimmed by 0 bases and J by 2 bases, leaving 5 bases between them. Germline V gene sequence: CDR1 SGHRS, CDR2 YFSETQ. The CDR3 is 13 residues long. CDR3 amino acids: CASSLERNYGYTF. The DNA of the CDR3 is TGCGCCAGCAGCTTGGAACGGAACTATGGCTACACCTTC. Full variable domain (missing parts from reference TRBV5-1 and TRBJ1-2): KAGVTQTPRYLIKTRGQQVTLSCSPISGHRSVSWYQQTPGQGLQFLFEYFSETQRNKGNFPGRFSGRQFSNSRSEMNVSTLELGDSALYLCASSLERNYGYTFGSGTRLTVV.

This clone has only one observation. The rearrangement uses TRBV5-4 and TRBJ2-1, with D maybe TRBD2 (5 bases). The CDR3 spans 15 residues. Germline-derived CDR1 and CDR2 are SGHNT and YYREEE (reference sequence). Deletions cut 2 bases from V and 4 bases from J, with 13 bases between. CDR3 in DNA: TGTGCCAGCAGCTTAAGTGGGAGACCATACAATGAGCAGTTCTTC. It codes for CASSLSGRPYNEQFF.

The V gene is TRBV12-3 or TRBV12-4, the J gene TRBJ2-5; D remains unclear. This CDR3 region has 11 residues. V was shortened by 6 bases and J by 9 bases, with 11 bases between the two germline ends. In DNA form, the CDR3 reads TGTGCCAGCAGGGGTCTAGGAGCCCAGTACTTC. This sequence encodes CASRGLGAQYF.

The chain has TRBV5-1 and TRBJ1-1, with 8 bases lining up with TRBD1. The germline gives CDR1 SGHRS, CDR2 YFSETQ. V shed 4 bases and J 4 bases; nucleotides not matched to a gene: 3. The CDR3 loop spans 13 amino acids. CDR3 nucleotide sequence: TGCGCCAGCAGCATGGGACAGGTCACTGAAGCTTTCTTT. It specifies CASSMGQVTEAFF.

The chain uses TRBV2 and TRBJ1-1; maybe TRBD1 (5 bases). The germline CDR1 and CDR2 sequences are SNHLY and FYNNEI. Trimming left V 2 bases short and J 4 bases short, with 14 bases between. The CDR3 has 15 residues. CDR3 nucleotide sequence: TGTGCCAGCAGTGAATGGACAACTTCCTCCACTGAAGCTTTCTTT. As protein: CASSEWTTSSTEAFF.

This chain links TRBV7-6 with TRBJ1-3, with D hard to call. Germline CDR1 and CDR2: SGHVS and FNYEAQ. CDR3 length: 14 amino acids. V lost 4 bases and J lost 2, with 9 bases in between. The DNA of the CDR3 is TGTGCCAGCAGCTCTCGGACTGCTGGAAACACCATATATTTT. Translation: CASSSRTAGNTIYF.

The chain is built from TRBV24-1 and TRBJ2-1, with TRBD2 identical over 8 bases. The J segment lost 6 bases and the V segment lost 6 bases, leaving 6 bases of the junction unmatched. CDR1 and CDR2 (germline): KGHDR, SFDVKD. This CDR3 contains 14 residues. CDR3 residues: CATSPGLATNEQFF. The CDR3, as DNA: TGTGCCACCAGTCCCGGACTAGCAACCAATGAGCAGTTCTTC.

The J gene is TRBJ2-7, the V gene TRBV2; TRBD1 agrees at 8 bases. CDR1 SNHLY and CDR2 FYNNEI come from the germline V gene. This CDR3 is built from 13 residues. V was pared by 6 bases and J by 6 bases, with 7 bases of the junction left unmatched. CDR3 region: CASSGQGMGEQYF. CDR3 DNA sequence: TGTGCCAGCAGCGGACAGGGTATGGGCGAGCAGTACTTC. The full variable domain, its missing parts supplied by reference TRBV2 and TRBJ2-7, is EPEVTQTPSHQVTQMGQEVILRCVPISNHLYFYWYRQILGQKVEFLVSFYNNEISEKSEIFDDQFSVERPDGSNFTLKIRSTKLEDSAMYFCASSGQGMGEQYFGPGTRLTVT.

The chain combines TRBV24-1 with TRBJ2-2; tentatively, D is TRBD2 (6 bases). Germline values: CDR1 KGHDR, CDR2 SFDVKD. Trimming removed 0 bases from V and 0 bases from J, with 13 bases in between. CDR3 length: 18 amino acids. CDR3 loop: CATSDLESGTANTGELFF. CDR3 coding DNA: TGTGCCACCAGTGATTTGGAATCGGGGACTGCGAACACCGGGGAGCTGTTTTTT.

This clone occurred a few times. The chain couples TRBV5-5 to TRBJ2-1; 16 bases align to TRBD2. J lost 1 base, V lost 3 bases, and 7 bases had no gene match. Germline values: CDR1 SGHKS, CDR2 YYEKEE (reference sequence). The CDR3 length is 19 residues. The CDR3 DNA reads TGTGCCAGCAGCTCGGGACTAGCGGGAGGGCCGAGGTCCTACAATGAGCAGTTCTTC. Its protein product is CASSSGLAGGPRSYNEQFF.

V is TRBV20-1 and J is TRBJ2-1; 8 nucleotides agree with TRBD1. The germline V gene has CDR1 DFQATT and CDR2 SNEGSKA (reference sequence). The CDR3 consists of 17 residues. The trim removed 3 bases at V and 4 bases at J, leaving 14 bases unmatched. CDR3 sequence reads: CSASTPGGGKRYNEQFF. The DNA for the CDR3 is TGCAGTGCTAGTACACCAGGGGGCGGGAAGAGATACAATGAGCAGTTCTTC.

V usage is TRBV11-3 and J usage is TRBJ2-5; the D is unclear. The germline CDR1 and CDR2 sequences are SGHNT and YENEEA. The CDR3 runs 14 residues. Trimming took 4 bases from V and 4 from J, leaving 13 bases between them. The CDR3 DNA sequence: TGTGCCAGCAGCTCCTCCTCCGGTCGAGAGACCCAGTACTTC. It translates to CASSSSSGRETQYF.

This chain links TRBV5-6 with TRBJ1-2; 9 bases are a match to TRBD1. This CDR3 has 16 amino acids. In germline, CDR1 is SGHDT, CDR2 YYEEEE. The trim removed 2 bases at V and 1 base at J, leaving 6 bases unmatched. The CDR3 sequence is CASSFQWTGDNYGYTF. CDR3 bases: TGTGCCAGCAGCTTTCAATGGACAGGGGATAACTATGGCTACACCTTC. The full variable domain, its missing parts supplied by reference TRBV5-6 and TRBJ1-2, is DAGVTQSPTHLIKTRGQQVTLRCSPKSGHDTVSWYQQALGQGPQFIFQYYEEEERQRGNFPDRFSGHQFPNYSSELNVNALLLGDSALYLCASSFQWTGDNYGYTFGSGTRLTVV.

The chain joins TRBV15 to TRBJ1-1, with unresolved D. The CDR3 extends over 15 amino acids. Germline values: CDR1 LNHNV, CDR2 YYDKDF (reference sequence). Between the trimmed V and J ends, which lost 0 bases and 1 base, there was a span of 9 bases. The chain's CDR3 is CATSRDSNRNTEAFF. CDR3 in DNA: TGTGCCACCAGCAGAGATAGTAACAGGAACACTGAAGCTTTCTTT. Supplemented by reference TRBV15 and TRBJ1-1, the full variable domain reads DAMVIQNPRYQVTQFGKPVTLSCSQTLNHNVMYWYQQKSSQAPKLLFHYYDKDFNNEADTPDNFQSRRPNTSFCFLDIRSPGLGDTAMYLCATSRDSNRNTEAFFGQGTRLTVV.

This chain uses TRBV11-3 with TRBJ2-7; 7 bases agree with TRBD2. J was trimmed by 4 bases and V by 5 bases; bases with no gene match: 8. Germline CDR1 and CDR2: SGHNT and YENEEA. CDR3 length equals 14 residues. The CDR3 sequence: CASSLRTRRYEQYF. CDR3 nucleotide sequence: TGTGCCAGCAGCCTCCGGACTAGGCGATACGAGCAGTACTTC. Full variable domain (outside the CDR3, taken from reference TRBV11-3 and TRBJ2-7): EAGVVQSPRYKIIEKKQPVAFWCNPISGHNTLYWYLQNLGQGPELLIRYENEEAVDDSQLPKDRFSAERLKGVDSTLKIQPAELGDSAVYLCASSLRTRRYEQYFGPGTRLTVT.

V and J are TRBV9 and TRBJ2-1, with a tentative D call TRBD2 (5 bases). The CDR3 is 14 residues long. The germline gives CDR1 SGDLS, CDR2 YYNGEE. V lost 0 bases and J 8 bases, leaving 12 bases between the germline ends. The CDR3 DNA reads TGTGCCAGCAGCGTAGTTAGCGCTAGCCATGAGCAGTTCTTC. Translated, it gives CASSVVSASHEQFF.

CDR3 bases: TGTGCCAGCAGTCCGGGAGTAAACTCCTACGAGCAGTACTTC. As protein: CASSPGVNSYEQYF. The chain has TRBV9 and TRBJ2-7; TRBD2 is a possible D gene (6 bases). CDR3 length equals 14 residues. Per the germline V gene, CDR1 is SGDLS and CDR2 is YYNGEE. Trimming took 5 bases from V and 0 from J, leaving 12 bases between them.

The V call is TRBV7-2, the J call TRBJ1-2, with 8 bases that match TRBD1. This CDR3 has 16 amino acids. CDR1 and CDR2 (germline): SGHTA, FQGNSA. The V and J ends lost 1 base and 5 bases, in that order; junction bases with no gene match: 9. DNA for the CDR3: TGTGCCAGCAGCTTAGGGGGAGGACAGGGAAGGTATGGCTACACCTTC. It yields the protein CASSLGGGQGRYGYTF.

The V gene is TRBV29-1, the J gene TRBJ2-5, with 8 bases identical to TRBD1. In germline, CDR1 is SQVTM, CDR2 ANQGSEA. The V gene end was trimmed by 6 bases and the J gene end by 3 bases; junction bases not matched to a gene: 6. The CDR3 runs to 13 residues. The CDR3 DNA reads TGCAGCGTGGAGACAGGGGTCAAAGAGACCCAGTACTTC. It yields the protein CSVETGVKETQYF.